Presented here are 21 T cell receptor beta chains from one specimen sequenced in a study of control samples from healthy donors and cancer patients. Sequencing used immunoSEQ multiplex PCR; TCRdb keeps in-frame clones, though not all of them. The sample lists approximately 130,000 clones; about 83% were seen once. Source material: blood. The receptors originated from a man aged 30-40 years in good health.

The chain employs TRBV27 and TRBJ1-1; possible D gene TRBD1, 6 bases. With 0 bases removed from V and 0 bases from J, the gap between germline ends came to 8 bases. CDR1 is MNHEY, CDR2 SMNVEV, per germline (reference sequence). The CDR3 runs 15 residues. This CDR3 reads CASSLSGTMNTEAFF. The CDR3 DNA reads TGTGCCAGCAGTTTATCCGGGACAATGAACACTGAAGCTTTCTTT.

The chain has TRBV27 and TRBJ2-3; no clear D gene. The CDR3 totals 13 residues. V was pared by 4 bases and J by 3 bases, with 8 bases between. CDR1 MNHEY and CDR2 SMNVEV come from the germline V gene (reference sequence). CDR3 sequence: CASSSQGTDTQYF. In nucleotides, the CDR3 is TGTGCCAGCAGTTCCCAAGGGACAGATACGCAGTATTTT.

This rearrangement joins TRBV5-1 to TRBJ2-2, with D possibly being TRBD1 or TRBD2 (5 bases each). V shed 4 bases and J shed 7 bases, with 20 bases lying between them. Germline V gene lookup returns CDR1 SGHRS and CDR2 YFSETQ. The CDR3 contains 16 residues. The CDR3 coding sequence is TGCGCCAGCAGCCCCAAACAGGCTTCGGGGATCGGGGAGCTGTTTTTT. Translation: CASSPKQASGIGELFF. Drawing the rest from reference TRBV5-1 and TRBJ2-2, the complete variable domain is KAGVTQTPRYLIKTRGQQVTLSCSPISGHRSVSWYQQTPGQGLQFLFEYFSETQRNKGNFPGRFSGRQFSNSRSEMNVSTLELGDSALYLCASSPKQASGIGELFFGEGSRLTVL.

This sequence joins TRBV25-1 and TRBJ1-2; possibly TRBD1 for D (5 bases). The germline V gene has CDR1 MGHDK and CDR2 SYGVNS. The CDR3 sequence is 15 residues long. Trimming took 4 bases from V and 0 from J, leaving 12 bases between them. The DNA for the CDR3 is TGTGCCAGCAGTGTGGGGACTTCAGCTAACTATGGCTACACCTTC. This encodes CASSVGTSANYGYTF.

This rearrangement joins TRBV24-1 to TRBJ1-5; weak D call: TRBD1 (5 bases). Trimming stripped 2 bases from V and 6 bases from J, with 10 bases between. Germline assignment: CDR1 KGHDR and CDR2 SFDVKD. CDR3 length: 14 residues. In DNA, the CDR3 is TGTGCCACCAGTGATTCGGCAGGGAGTCAGCCCCAGCATTTT. This encodes CATSDSAGSQPQHF.

This clone was detected once. The V gene is TRBV10-2, the J gene TRBJ1-2, with 11 bases aligning to TRBD1. The germline V gene has CDR1 WSHSY and CDR2 SAAADI. The V gene end was trimmed by 6 bases and the J gene end by 5 bases; junction bases not matched to a gene: 8. This CDR3 has 15 residues. CDR3 amino acids: CASRPGQGGNYGYTF. CDR3 nucleotides: TGCGCCAGCAGACCGGGACAGGGGGGTAATTATGGCTACACCTTC.

This clone has just one count. The genes are TRBV5-8 and TRBJ1-6; maybe TRBD1 (5 bases). Per germline, CDR1 SGHTS and CDR2 YDEGEE. Trimming shortened V by 0 bases and J by 10 bases, and 17 bases separated the two germline ends. The CDR3 spans 16 residues. The CDR3 protein is CASSLGVGGGNSPLHF. The CDR3, as DNA: TGTGCCAGCAGCTTGGGGGTTGGGGGGGGGAACTCACCCCTCCACTTT.

The chain links TRBV14 to TRBJ2-4; D unclear. CDR3 length: 14 amino acids. CDR1 and CDR2 from the germline V gene are SGHDN and FVKESK. V was trimmed by 0 bases and J by 6 bases, leaving 9 bases between them. The CDR3 loop reads CASSQDGDRNIQYF. The CDR3, as DNA: TGTGCCAGCAGCCAAGATGGAGACCGAAACATTCAGTACTTC.

J is TRBJ2-1 and V is TRBV24-1, with D perhaps matching TRBD1 (5 bases). The CDR3 is 14 residues long. V gave up 0 bases and J gave up 7 bases, with 9 bases separating them. From germline, CDR1 is KGHDR and CDR2 SFDVKD. CDR3 residues: CATSDLRGKNEQFF. The DNA of the CDR3 is TGTGCCACCAGTGATTTGAGGGGAAAGAATGAGCAGTTCTTC.

The V call is TRBV28, the J call TRBJ2-5; TRBD2 is a possible D gene (6 bases). This CDR3 is built from 15 residues. Germline V CDR1 and CDR2: MDHEN, SYDVKM. The V end lost 2 bases, the J end lost 4 bases, and 14 bases lay between the germline ends. CDR3 sequence: CASSLGIMGGETQYF. CDR3 bases: TGTGCCAGCAGTTTAGGAATTATGGGGGGAGAGACCCAGTACTTC.

This clone appeared once. The genes are TRBV7-8 and TRBJ2-3; tentative D call: TRBD1 (5 bases). The germline V gene encodes CDR1 SGHVS and CDR2 FQNEAQ. The CDR3 is made up of 16 amino acids. The V and J ends lost 6 bases and 0 bases respectively, with 16 bases between them. The CDR3 sequence is CASRLKRQYSTDTQYF. The CDR3 DNA is TGTGCCAGCAGGCTTAAAAGACAGTATAGCACAGATACGCAGTATTTT.

This clone was counted a few times. The chain employs TRBV5-1 and TRBJ1-4, with 7 bases identical to TRBD1. J gave up 3 bases and V 2 bases, and 4 bases lay outside the gene matches. Germline CDR1 reads SGHRS; CDR2 reads YFSETQ. There are 15 residues in the CDR3. The CDR3 region has the DNA TGCGCCAGCAGCTTCACAGGGGCCCCTAATGAAAAACTGTTTTTT. It codes for CASSFTGAPNEKLFF.

The rearrangement uses TRBV19 and TRBJ1-4; 9 bases fit TRBD1. V trimming: 7 bases; J trimming: 0 bases; junction bases outside the gene matches: 6. CDR3 length equals 16 residues. Germline V gene sequence: CDR1 LNHDA, CDR2 SQIVND (reference sequence). The CDR3 region has the DNA TGTGCCAGTACCCCGGACAGGGGCTCAACTAATGAAAAACTGTTTTTT. Its protein product is CASTPDRGSTNEKLFF.

This clone was seen just once. This rearrangement joins TRBV7-9 to TRBJ1-3; D unclear. Germline CDR1 SEHNR, CDR2 FQNEAQ (reference sequence). V dropped 1 base and J dropped 0 bases, with 10 bases sitting between them. This CDR3 has 16 residues. The CDR3 loop is CASSLVRLSSGNTIYF. The CDR3 coding sequence is TGTGCCAGCAGCTTAGTGCGGCTCAGCTCTGGAAACACCATATATTTT. The full variable domain, rest sourced from reference TRBV7-9 and TRBJ1-3, is DTGVSQNPRHKITKRGQNVTFRCDPISEHNRLYWYRQTLGQGPEFLTYFQNEAQLEKSRLLSDRFSAERPKGSFSTLEIQRTEQGDSAMYLCASSLVRLSSGNTIYFGEGSWLTVV.

The chain is built from TRBV27 and TRBJ2-1; D remains ambiguous. CDR3 size: 16 residues. Trimming cost V 6 bases and J 0 bases, with 15 bases left between them. Germline values: CDR1 MNHEY, CDR2 SMNVEV (reference sequence). The CDR3 here is CASSLFVSSSYNEQFF. CDR3 bases: TGTGCCAGCAGCCTATTCGTGTCGAGCTCCTACAATGAGCAGTTCTTC.

V usage is TRBV19 and J usage is TRBJ1-2; D is ambiguous. In germline, CDR1 is LNHDA, CDR2 SQIVND (reference sequence). The CDR3 has 14 amino acids. With 5 bases removed from V and 8 bases from J, the gap between germline ends came to 18 bases. CDR3 region: CASSVPRPRDGYTF. The CDR3 coding sequence is TGTGCCAGTAGTGTTCCTCGGCCTCGAGACGGCTACACCTTC.

In its sample, this clone was seen once. V is TRBV10-2 and J is TRBJ2-2; 7 nucleotides line up with TRBD1. V was clipped by 7 bases and J by 6 bases; unmatched bases: 8. This CDR3 has 14 residues. Germline V gene lookup returns CDR1 WSHSY and CDR2 SAAADI. Here the CDR3 DNA reads TGCGCCAGCAAAGACAGGGCGGGCCCCGGGGAGCTGTTTTTT. This gives the protein CASKDRAGPGELFF.

CDR3 sequence: CASSRTGVNYGYTF. The CDR3 DNA reads as TGCGCCAGCAGTAGGACAGGGGTTAACTATGGCTACACCTTC. This chain joins TRBV5-1 and TRBJ1-2; 9 positions agree with TRBD1. The germline V gene encodes CDR1 SGHRS and CDR2 YFSETQ. This CDR3 has 14 residues. V lost 5 bases and J lost 1; bases outside the gene matches: 3.

The chain employs TRBV5-1 and TRBJ1-2; D call uncertain. The CDR3 has 15 amino acids. Germline loops: CDR1 SGHRS, CDR2 YFSETQ. V was cut by 0 bases and J by 0 bases, with 9 bases left in between. Written as DNA, the CDR3 is TGCGCCAGCAGCTTGGCGGCGGCCGCTAACTATGGCTACACCTTC. It is translated as CASSLAAAANYGYTF. The complete variable domain, with remaining parts taken from reference TRBV5-1 and TRBJ1-2, reads KAGVTQTPRYLIKTRGQQVTLSCSPISGHRSVSWYQQTPGQGLQFLFEYFSETQRNKGNFPGRFSGRQFSNSRSEMNVSTLELGDSALYLCASSLAAAANYGYTFGSGTRLTVV.

The chain links TRBV6-5 to TRBJ1-5, with D uncertain. CDR3 length: 15 amino acids. V lost 6 bases to trimming and J lost 0 bases, with 12 bases between them. Germline CDR1 MNHEY, CDR2 SVGAGI. Here the CDR3 reads CASSPTGDSNQPQHF. In DNA form, the CDR3 reads TGTGCCAGCAGCCCGACGGGAGATAGCAATCAGCCCCAGCATTTT.

The V call is TRBV19, the J call TRBJ1-1, with D uncertain. CDR1 and CDR2 from the germline V gene are LNHDA and SQIVND (reference sequence). Trimming shortened V by 2 bases and J by 7 bases, and 11 bases separated the two germline ends. The CDR3 length is 13 residues. The CDR3 sequence: CASSILTGLEAFF. CDR3 coding DNA: TGTGCCAGTAGTATATTGACGGGCCTTGAAGCTTTCTTT.